This T cell receptor (beta chain) was obtained from a study of blood T cells in healthy people across ages. Concerning this clonotype: Its antigen is not known.

Whole-study results and caveats: With age, beta diversity per million T cells declined roughly linearly, significantly by approximately 41. Considered underestimates were the diversity estimates obtained from one million T cells.

Combining a sample-barcoded 5' primer with a J-beta primer mix, a second PCR ran for roughly 7 to 12 cycles. Researchers report that each sample yielded at least 3 million CDR3-containing paired-end reads. TCRdb processed the 5' RACE reads anew with MiXCR; each CDR3 protein has one entry. The sample contains about 970,000 distinct CDR3 sequences, 51% of which appear only once. V trimming: 5 bases; J trimming: 6 bases; junction bases outside the gene matches: 7. The CDR3 loop spans 15 amino acids. The V gene's germline CDR1 is SNHLY and CDR2 FYNNEI. The clonotype was recovered from a woman in her sixties or seventies in good health. The rearrangement joins TRBV2 to TRBJ1-6, with TRBD1 matching over 7 bases. The specimen sequenced was blood. The chain's CDR3 is CASSTPGQSNSPLHF. The CDR3 DNA follows: TGTGCCAGCAGTACCCCGGGACAGTCTAATTCACCCCTCCACTTT.